This entry describes one T cell receptor (beta chain). The assay was immunoSEQ multiplex PCR, and TCRdb's table has in-frame clones only and misses some. In the table there are about 660,000 clones, roughly 86% of which are singletons. This record belongs to a study of shared T cell receptors in the human thymus. The CDR3 extends over 14 amino acids. V was cut by 0 bases and J by 8 bases, with 11 bases left in between. Germline V gene lookup returns CDR1 SNHLY and CDR2 FYNNEI. This sample also appeared in a second study, on human thymus T cells.

Material: thymocytes. The TCR sequence derives from a boy under three years old with a congenital heart defect. The gene calls are TRBV2 and TRBJ1-5; a possible D gene is TRBD1 (5 bases). For the CDR3, the DNA is TGTGCCAGCAGTGAAGCGCGCGGGGACGAGCCCCAGCATTTT. Translated, it gives CASSEARGDEPQHF.